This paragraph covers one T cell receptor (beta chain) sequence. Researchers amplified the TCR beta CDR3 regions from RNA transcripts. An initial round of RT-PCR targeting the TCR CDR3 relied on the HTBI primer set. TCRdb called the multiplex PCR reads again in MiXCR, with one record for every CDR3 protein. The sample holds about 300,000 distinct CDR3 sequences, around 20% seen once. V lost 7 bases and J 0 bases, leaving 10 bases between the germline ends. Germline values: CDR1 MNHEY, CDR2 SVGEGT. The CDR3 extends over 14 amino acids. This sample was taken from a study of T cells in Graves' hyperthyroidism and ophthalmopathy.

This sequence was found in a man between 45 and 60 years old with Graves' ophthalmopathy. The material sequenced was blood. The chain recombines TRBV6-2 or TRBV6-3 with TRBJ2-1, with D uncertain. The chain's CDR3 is CASKVGSSYNEQFF. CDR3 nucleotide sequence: TGTGCCAGCAAGGTGGGCAGCTCCTACAATGAGCAGTTCTTC.